What follows describes a single T cell receptor beta chain. The data were produced by immunoSEQ multiplex PCR, yet TCRdb's version contains in-frame clones alone and is incomplete. The data show about 190,000 clones, 80% to 90% seen once. The data stem from a study of blood T cell repertoires in COVID-19. Trimming cost V 2 bases and J 5 bases, with 7 bases left between them. This CDR3 has 14 residues. In germline, CDR1 is MNHEY, CDR2 SMNVEV (reference sequence). The specimen sequenced was peripheral blood. The V call is TRBV27, the J call TRBJ1-6; tentatively, D is TRBD1 (5 bases). The TCR comes from a man between 65 and 79 years old with active or convalescent COVID-19. The CDR3 DNA is TGTGCCAGCAGTTTAAGACAGAATAATTCACCCCTCCACTTT. As protein: CASSLRQNNSPLHF.